Below are 17 T cell receptor beta chains sequenced from a single sample in a study of blood T cell repertoires in COVID-19. Here immunoSEQ multiplex PCR was the method, and the copy in TCRdb shows in-frame clones only, minus some. The sample carries around 200,000 clones, over 80% recorded once. The sequencing sample was made of peripheral blood. These receptors were collected from a woman aged 25-40 years with COVID-19, enrolled during active disease.

The rearrangement joins TRBV29-1 to TRBJ2-5; 11 bases match TRBD2. The CDR3 spans 15 residues. The junction had 8 bases not matched to a gene; V was cut back by 6 bases and J by 2 bases. Germline V gene lookup returns CDR1 SQVTM and CDR2 ANQGSEA. The CDR3 sequence is CSVNSLAGAQETQYF. CDR3 DNA sequence: TGCAGCGTCAATTCACTAGCGGGGGCTCAAGAGACCCAGTACTTC. Full variable domain (remainder filled in from reference TRBV29-1 and TRBJ2-5): SAVISQKPSRDICQRGTSLTIQCQVDSQVTMMFWYRQQPGQSLTLIATANQGSEATYESGFVIDKFPISRPNLTFSTLTVSNMSPEDSSIYLCSVNSLAGAQETQYFGPGTRLLVL.

V usage is TRBV14 and J usage is TRBJ1-1; D is perhaps TRBD1 (6 bases). CDR1 is SGHDN, CDR2 FVKESK, per germline. The length of the CDR3 is 17 residues. V dropped 3 bases and J dropped 1 base, with 18 bases sitting between them. The CDR3 DNA reads as TGTGCCAGCAGCCATGAGGGCCAGGGGTGGGGGAACACTGAAGCTTTCTTT. Amino acid sequence: CASSHEGQGWGNTEAFF.

This sequence joins TRBV30 and TRBJ1-4; TRBD1 agrees at 10 bases. Germline V gene lookup returns CDR1 GTSNPN and CDR2 SVGIG (reference sequence). V gave up 5 bases and J gave up 8 bases; unmatched junction bases: 8. This CDR3 has 14 residues. The CDR3 here is CAWLPGTGEEKLFF. The CDR3 nucleotides are TGTGCCTGGCTACCCGGGACAGGGGAAGAAAAACTGTTTTTT.

The V and J genes are TRBV24-1 and TRBJ2-5; D is possibly TRBD1 (6 bases). V gave up 4 bases and J gave up 2 bases, with 13 bases separating them. The germline V gene encodes CDR1 KGHDR and CDR2 SFDVKD. The CDR3 contains 15 residues. CDR3 loop: CATSDPTGPQETQYF. CDR3 DNA: TGTGCCACCAGTGACCCTACAGGGCCTCAAGAGACCCAGTACTTC.

A single count supports this clone. CDR3 in amino acids: CASSESQFAQYF. In DNA form, the CDR3 reads TGTGCCAGCAGTGAATCACAGTTCGCGCAGTACTTC. This chain joins TRBV6-1 and TRBJ2-7; no firm D call. V was trimmed by 2 bases and J by 9 bases, leaving 11 bases between them. CDR3 length: 12 amino acids. Germline V gives CDR1 MNHNS, CDR2 SASEGT.

Concerning this clone itself: Other DNA sequences within the sample encode an identical CDR3. The gene calls are TRBV30 and TRBJ2-5, with 9 nucleotides matching TRBD1. In germline, CDR1 is GTSNPN, CDR2 SVGIG (reference sequence). The CDR3 is made up of 14 amino acids. J gave up 3 bases and V 0 bases, and 2 bases lay outside the gene matches. CDR3 amino acids: CAWSVGTGKETQYF. The CDR3, as DNA: TGTGCCTGGAGTGTAGGGACAGGGAAAGAGACCCAGTACTTC.

This sequence joins TRBV7-2 and TRBJ2-1; TRBD1 might be the D (6 bases). Germline CDR1 SGHTA, CDR2 FQGNSA. Trimming left V 5 bases short and J 7 bases short, with 15 bases between. There are 14 residues in the CDR3. The CDR3 loop reads CASSPHRVGNEQFF. For the CDR3, the DNA is TGTGCCAGCAGCCCTCACAGGGTGGGGAATGAGCAGTTCTTC. Full variable domain (outside the CDR3, taken from reference TRBV7-2 and TRBJ2-1): GAGVSQSPSNKVTEKGKDVELRCDPISGHTALYWYRQSLGQGLEFLIYFQGNSAPDKSGLPSDRFSAERTGGSVSTLTIQRTQQEDSAVYLCASSPHRVGNEQFFGPGTRLTVL.

The rearrangement joins TRBV10-3 to TRBJ2-6, with 7 bases that match TRBD1. Per the germline V gene, CDR1 is ENHRY and CDR2 is SYGVKD. CDR3 length: 16 residues. Trimming took 2 bases from V and 2 from J; bases not matched to a gene: 3. CDR3 coding DNA: TGTGCCATCAGTGAGCGACAGGGACCTGGGGCCAACGTCCTGACTTTC. Its protein product is CAISERQGPGANVLTF.

The V and J genes are TRBV2 and TRBJ1-1; no firm D call. V dropped 6 bases and J dropped 0 bases, with 11 bases sitting between them. The CDR3 is 14 residues long. Germline-derived CDR1 and CDR2 are SNHLY and FYNNEI. This chain's CDR3 is CASSPRRMNTEAFF. CDR3 sequence (DNA): TGTGCCAGCAGCCCCCGGAGAATGAACACTGAAGCTTTCTTT.

The genes are TRBV19 and TRBJ2-5; 8 bases match TRBD2. The CDR3 has 15 amino acids. V dropped 5 bases and J dropped 4; count of bases not matched to a gene: 9. The germline gives CDR1 LNHDA, CDR2 SQIVND (reference sequence). The CDR3 loop reads CASSPSPRGGETQYF. In nucleotides, the CDR3 is TGTGCCAGTAGTCCTTCCCCCCGGGGGGGAGAGACCCAGTACTTC.

The J gene is TRBJ2-7, the V gene TRBV9; TRBD1 matches 7 bases. This CDR3 is built from 16 residues. The J segment lost 3 bases and the V segment lost 0 bases, leaving 9 bases of the junction unmatched. Germline V CDR1 and CDR2: SGDLS, YYNGEE. The CDR3 reads CASSVGQGGAGYEQYF. CDR3 nucleotides: TGTGCCAGCAGCGTAGGCCAAGGGGGCGCAGGCTACGAGCAGTACTTC.

The V gene is TRBV5-4, the J gene TRBJ2-3, with D possibly being TRBD1 (7 bases). Trimming cost V 7 bases and J 4 bases, with 10 bases left between them. The CDR3 is 12 residues long. Per the germline V gene, CDR1 is SGHNT and CDR2 is YYREEE (reference sequence). CDR3 coding DNA: TGTGCCAGCCAGGGGGGACCAGATACGCAGTATTTT. It specifies CASQGGPDTQYF.

This chain uses TRBV9 with TRBJ2-5, with 15 bases identical to TRBD2. The CDR3 totals 17 residues. Germline CDR1 and CDR2: SGDLS and YYNGEE. Trimming cost V 3 bases and J 2 bases; bases outside gene matches: 5. The CDR3 loop reads CASSEAGLAGGQETQYF. The CDR3 region has the DNA TGTGCCAGCAGCGAGGCCGGACTAGCGGGGGGGCAAGAGACCCAGTACTTC.

The chain combines TRBV29-1 with TRBJ1-5; unclear D gene. CDR3 size: 13 residues. V lost 4 bases and J lost 1, with 8 bases in between. Germline loops: CDR1 SQVTM, CDR2 ANQGSEA. The CDR3 nucleotides are TGCAGCGTTGTGGAGCAGAGCAATCAGCCCCAGCATTTT. Amino acid sequence: CSVVEQSNQPQHF. The variable domain in full, completed from reference TRBV29-1 and TRBJ1-5, reads SAVISQKPSRDICQRGTSLTIQCQVDSQVTMMFWYRQQPGQSLTLIATANQGSEATYESGFVIDKFPISRPNLTFSTLTVSNMSPEDSSIYLCSVVEQSNQPQHFGDGTRLSIL.

The V and J genes are TRBV7-9 and TRBJ2-1, with 12 bases fitting TRBD2. Germline CDR1 is SEHNR and CDR2 is FQNEAQ (reference sequence). The CDR3 length is 17 residues. V lost 5 bases, J lost 6 bases, and 11 bases stayed unmatched. The CDR3 protein is CASSIRPLAGGFNEQFF. The DNA for the CDR3 is TGTGCCAGCAGCATCCGTCCTCTAGCGGGGGGGTTCAATGAGCAGTTCTTC.

CDR3 protein: CASSSLAGGYEQYF. For the CDR3, the DNA is TGTGCCAGCAGTTCTCTAGCGGGAGGGTACGAGCAGTACTTC. The chain carries TRBV6-2 or TRBV6-3 and TRBJ2-7; 12 bases line up with TRBD2. The CDR3 spans 14 residues. Germline assignment: CDR1 MNHEY and CDR2 SVGEGT. V trimming: 4 bases; J trimming: 4 bases; junction bases outside the gene matches: 2.

V gene TRBV27 combines with J gene TRBJ1-2; D is ambiguous. Germline V lookup: CDR1 MNHEY, CDR2 SMNVEV (reference sequence). The ends were cut back, 3 bases at V and 1 base at J, with 15 bases in the middle. The CDR3 contains 16 residues. CDR3 sequence: CASSFNSRLFNYGYTF. The CDR3 region has the DNA TGTGCCAGCAGTTTTAATTCTAGACTCTTTAACTATGGCTACACCTTC.